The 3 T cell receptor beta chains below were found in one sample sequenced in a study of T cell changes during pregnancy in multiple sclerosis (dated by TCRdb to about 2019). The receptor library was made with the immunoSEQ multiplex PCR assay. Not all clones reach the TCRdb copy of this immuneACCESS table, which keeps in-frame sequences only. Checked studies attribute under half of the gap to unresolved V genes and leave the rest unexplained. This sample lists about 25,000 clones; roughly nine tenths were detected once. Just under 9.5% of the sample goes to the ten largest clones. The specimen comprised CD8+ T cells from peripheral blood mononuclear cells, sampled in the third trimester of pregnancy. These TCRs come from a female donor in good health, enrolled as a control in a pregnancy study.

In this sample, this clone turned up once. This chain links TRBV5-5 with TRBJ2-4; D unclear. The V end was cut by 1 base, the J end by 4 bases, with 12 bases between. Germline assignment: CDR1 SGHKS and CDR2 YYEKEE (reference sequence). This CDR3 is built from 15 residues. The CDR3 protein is CASSLPENSKNIQYF. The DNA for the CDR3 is TGTGCCAGCAGCTTGCCCGAAAACTCTAAAAACATTCAGTACTTC.

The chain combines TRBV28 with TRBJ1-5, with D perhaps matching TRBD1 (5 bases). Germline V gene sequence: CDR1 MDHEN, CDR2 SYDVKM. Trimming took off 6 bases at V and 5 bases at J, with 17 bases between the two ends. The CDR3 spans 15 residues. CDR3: CASSSRGEVDQPQHF. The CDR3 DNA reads TGTGCCAGCAGCTCGCGGGGGGAGGTGGATCAGCCCCAGCATTTT.

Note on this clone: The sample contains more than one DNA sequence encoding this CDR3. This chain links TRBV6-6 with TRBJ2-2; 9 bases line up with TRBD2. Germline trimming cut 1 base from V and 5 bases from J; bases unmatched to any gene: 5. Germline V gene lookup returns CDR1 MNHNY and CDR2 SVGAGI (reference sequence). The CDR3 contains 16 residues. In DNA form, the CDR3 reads TGTGCCAGCAGTTACTTGCTAGCGGGAAATACCGGGGAGCTGTTTTTT. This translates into CASSYLLAGNTGELFF.